This TCR beta chain was documented in a study of blood T cells in healthy people across ages. A remark on this clonotype: The antigen is unknown.

The study, taken as a whole, reports: Naive T cell percentage by flow cytometry tracked strongly with beta diversity.

PCR was performed a second time for 7 to 11 cycles using a sample-barcoded 5' primer and a J-beta primer mix. TCRdb re-called the 5' RACE reads through MiXCR, storing one row per CDR3 protein. The sample lists around 690,000 distinct CDR3 sequences, about 54% occurring once. The CDR3 has 19 amino acids. Losses at the gene ends were 0 bases for V and 2 bases for J; bases not matched to a gene: 10. CDR1 and CDR2 (germline): SGHRS, YFSETQ. The chain recombines TRBV5-1 with TRBJ1-4; 10 positions match TRBD1. Sequencing input: blood. The source is a man aged 55 to 70 in good health. The CDR3 here is CASSLEPPGQGTTNEKLFF. The DNA for the CDR3 is TGCGCCAGCAGCTTGGAACCTCCGGGACAGGGGACTACTAATGAAAAACTGTTTTTT.